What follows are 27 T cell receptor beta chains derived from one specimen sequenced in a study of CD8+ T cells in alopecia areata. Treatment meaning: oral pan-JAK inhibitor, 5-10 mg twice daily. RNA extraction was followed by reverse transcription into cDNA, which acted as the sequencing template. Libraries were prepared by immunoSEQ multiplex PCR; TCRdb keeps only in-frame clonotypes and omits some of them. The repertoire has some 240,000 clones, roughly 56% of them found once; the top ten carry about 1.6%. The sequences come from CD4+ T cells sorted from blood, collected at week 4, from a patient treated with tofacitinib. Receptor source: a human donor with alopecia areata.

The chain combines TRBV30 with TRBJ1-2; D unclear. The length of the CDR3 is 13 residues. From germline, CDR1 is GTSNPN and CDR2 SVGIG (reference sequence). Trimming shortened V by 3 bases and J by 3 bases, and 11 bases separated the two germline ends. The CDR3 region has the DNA TGTGCCTGGAGCCGCGTGGCAGACTATGGCTACACCTTC. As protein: CAWSRVADYGYTF.

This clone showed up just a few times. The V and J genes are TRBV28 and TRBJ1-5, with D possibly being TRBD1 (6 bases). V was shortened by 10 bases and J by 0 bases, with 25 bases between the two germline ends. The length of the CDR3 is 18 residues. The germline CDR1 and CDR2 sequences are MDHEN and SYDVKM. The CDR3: CATGPFSPTGGSNQPQHF. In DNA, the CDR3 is TGTGCCACAGGGCCCTTTTCTCCGACAGGCGGTAGCAATCAGCCCCAGCATTTT.

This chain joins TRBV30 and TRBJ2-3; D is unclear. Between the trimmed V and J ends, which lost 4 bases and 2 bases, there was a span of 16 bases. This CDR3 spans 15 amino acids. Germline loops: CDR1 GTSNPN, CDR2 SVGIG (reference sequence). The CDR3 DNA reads TGTGCCTGGAACTCAGGATCCAGATTCACAGATACGCAGTATTTT. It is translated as CAWNSGSRFTDTQYF.

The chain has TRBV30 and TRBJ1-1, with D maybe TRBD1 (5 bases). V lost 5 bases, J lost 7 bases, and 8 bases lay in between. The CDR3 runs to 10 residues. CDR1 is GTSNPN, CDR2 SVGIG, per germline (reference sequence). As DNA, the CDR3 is TGTGCCTGGGGACAAGTTGAAGCTTTCTTT. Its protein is CAWGQVEAFF.

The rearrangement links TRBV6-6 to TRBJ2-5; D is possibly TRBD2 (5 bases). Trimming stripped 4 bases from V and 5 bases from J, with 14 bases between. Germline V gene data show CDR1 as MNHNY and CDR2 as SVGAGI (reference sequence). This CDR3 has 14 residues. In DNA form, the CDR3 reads TGTGCCAGCAGTTTCACCCTAGCTCGCGAGACCCAGTACTTC. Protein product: CASSFTLARETQYF.

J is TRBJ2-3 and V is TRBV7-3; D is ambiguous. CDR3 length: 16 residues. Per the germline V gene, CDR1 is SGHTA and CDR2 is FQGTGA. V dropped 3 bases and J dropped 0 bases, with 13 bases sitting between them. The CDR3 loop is CASSFIGLSSTDTQYF. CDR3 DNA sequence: TGTGCCAGCAGCTTTATCGGCCTATCTAGCACAGATACGCAGTATTTT.

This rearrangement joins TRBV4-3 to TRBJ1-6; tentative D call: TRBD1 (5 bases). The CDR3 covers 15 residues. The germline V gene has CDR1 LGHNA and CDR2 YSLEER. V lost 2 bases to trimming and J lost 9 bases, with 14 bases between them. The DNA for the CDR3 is TGCGCCAGCAGCCAAATGTCCATTGGGGGTTCACCCCTCCACTTT. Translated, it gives CASSQMSIGGSPLHF.

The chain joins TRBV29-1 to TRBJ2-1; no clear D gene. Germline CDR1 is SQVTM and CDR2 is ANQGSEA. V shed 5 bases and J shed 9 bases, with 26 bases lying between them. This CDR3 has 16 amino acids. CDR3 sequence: CSVPPVGRRLSSEQFF. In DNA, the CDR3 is TGCAGCGTTCCACCCGTCGGCAGGAGACTTTCAAGTGAGCAGTTCTTC.

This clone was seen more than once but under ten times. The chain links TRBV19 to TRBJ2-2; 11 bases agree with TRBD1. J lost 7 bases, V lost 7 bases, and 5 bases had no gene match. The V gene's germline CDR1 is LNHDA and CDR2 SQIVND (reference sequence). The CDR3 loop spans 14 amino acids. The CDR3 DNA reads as TGTGCCAGTAACCGGGACAGGGGGGACGGGGAGCTGTTTTTT. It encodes CASNRDRGDGELFF.

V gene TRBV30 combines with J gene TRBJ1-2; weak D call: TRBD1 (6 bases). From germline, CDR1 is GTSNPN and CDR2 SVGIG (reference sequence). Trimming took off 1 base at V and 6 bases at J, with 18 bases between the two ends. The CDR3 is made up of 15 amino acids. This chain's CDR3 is CAWSALGHPVDGYTF. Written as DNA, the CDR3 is TGTGCCTGGAGTGCCCTGGGACACCCGGTGGATGGCTACACCTTC.

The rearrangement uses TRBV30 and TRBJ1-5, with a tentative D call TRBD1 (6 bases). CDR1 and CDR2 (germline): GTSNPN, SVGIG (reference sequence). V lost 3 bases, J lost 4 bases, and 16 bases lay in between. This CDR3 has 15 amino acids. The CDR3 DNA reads TGTGCCTGGAGCCTAGGGCAGGGGAAGAATCAGCCCCAGCATTTT. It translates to CAWSLGQGKNQPQHF.

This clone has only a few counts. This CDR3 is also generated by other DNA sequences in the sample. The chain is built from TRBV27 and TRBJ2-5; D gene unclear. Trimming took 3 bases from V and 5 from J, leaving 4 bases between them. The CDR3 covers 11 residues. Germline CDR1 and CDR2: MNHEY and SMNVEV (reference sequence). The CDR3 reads CASSLGETQYF. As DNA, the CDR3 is TGTGCCAGCAGTTTGGGGGAGACCCAGTACTTC.

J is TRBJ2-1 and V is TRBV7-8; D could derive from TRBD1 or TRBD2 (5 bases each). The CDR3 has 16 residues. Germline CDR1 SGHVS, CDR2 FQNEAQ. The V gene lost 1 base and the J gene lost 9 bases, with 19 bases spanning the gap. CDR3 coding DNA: TGTGCCAGCAGCTTAGAAGGGACGCGGAATAGGGGTGAGCAGTTCTTC. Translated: CASSLEGTRNRGEQFF.

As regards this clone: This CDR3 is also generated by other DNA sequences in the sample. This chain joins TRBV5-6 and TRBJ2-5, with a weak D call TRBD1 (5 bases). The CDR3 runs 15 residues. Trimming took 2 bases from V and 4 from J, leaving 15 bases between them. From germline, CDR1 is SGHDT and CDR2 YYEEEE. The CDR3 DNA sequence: TGTGCCAGCAGCTTCCCTAGTGGGGCGATAGAGACCCAGTACTTC. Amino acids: CASSFPSGAIETQYF.

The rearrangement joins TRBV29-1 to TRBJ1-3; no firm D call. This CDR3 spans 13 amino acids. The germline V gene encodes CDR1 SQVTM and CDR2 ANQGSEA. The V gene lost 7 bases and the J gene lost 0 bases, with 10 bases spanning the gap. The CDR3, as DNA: TGCAGCGCCGCCAAGAGCTCTGGAAACACCATATATTTT. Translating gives CSAAKSSGNTIYF.

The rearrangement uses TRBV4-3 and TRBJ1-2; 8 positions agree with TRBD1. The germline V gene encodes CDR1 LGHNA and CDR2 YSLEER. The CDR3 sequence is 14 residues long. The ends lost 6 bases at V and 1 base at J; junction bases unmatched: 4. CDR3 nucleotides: TGCGCCAGCAGTCCCGGACAGGGTAACTATGGCTACACCTTC. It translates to CASSPGQGNYGYTF.

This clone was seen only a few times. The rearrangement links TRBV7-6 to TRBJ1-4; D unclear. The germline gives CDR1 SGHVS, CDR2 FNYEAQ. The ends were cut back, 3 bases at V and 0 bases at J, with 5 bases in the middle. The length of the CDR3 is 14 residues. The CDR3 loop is CASSLAATNEKLFF. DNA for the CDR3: TGTGCCAGCAGCTTGGCGGCAACTAATGAAAAACTGTTTTTT.

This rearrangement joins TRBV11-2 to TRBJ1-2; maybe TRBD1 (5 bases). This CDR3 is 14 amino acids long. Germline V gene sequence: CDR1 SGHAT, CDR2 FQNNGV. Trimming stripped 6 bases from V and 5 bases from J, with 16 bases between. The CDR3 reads CASRPTMGPYGYTF. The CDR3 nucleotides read TGTGCCAGCAGGCCGACGATGGGGCCATATGGCTACACCTTC.

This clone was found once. CDR3 nucleotide sequence: TGCAGCGTCGAGCCAAGGGGGCAGGCGACTGAAGCTTTCTTT. This codes for CSVEPRGQATEAFF. The chain couples TRBV29-1 to TRBJ1-1, with 7 positions matching TRBD1. This CDR3 comprises 14 residues. The germline V gene encodes CDR1 SQVTM and CDR2 ANQGSEA. After removal of 6 bases from V and 5 bases from J, the junction contained 12 bases not matched to a gene. The full variable domain, completed using reference TRBV29-1 and TRBJ1-1, is SAVISQKPSRDICQRGTSLTIQCQVDSQVTMMFWYRQQPGQSLTLIATANQGSEATYESGFVIDKFPISRPNLTFSTLTVSNMSPEDSSIYLCSVEPRGQATEAFFGQGTRLTVV.

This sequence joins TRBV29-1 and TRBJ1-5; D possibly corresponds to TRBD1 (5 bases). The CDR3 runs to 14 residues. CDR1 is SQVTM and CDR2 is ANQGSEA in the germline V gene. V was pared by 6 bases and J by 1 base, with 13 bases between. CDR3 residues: CSVPGGNSNQPQHF. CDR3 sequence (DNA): TGCAGCGTCCCGGGGGGAAACAGCAATCAGCCCCAGCATTTT.

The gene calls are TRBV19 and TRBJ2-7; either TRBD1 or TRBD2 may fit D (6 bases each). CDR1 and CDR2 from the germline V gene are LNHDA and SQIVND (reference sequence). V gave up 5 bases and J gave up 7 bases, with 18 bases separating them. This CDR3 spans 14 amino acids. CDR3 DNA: TGTGCCAGTAGTTCATTTATGGGGGGCGAAGAGCAGTACTTC. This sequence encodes CASSSFMGGEEQYF.

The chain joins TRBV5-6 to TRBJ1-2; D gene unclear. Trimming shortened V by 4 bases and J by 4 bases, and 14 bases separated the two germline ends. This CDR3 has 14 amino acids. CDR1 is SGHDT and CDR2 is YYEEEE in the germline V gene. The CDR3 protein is CASSQIDLGYGYTF. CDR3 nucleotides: TGTGCCAGCAGCCAAATAGACCTCGGCTATGGCTACACCTTC.

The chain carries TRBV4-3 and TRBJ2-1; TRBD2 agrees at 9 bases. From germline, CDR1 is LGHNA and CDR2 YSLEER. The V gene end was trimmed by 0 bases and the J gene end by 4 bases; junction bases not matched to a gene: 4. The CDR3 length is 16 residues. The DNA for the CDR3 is TGCGCCAGCAGCCAAGAGGCGGGGGGGCTTTACAATGAGCAGTTCTTC. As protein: CASSQEAGGLYNEQFF.

The CDR3 reads CSVEDLGAEQYF. The CDR3 coding sequence is TGCAGCGTTGAAGATCTAGGGGCCGAGCAGTACTTC. The rearrangement joins TRBV29-1 to TRBJ2-7; a possible D gene is TRBD1 (5 bases). This CDR3 has 12 residues. V shed 0 bases and J shed 6 bases, with 9 bases lying between them. Germline V CDR1 and CDR2: SQVTM, ANQGSEA.

CDR3 amino acids: CASSLVGGDNQPQHF. The DNA of the CDR3 is TGTGCCAGCAGCTTGGTGGGAGGGGACAATCAGCCCCAGCATTTT. The rearrangement joins TRBV7-2 to TRBJ1-5; a weak D match, TRBD1 (5 bases). With 3 bases removed from V and 3 bases from J, the gap between germline ends came to 12 bases. This CDR3 has 15 amino acids. Per germline, CDR1 SGHTA and CDR2 FQGNSA.

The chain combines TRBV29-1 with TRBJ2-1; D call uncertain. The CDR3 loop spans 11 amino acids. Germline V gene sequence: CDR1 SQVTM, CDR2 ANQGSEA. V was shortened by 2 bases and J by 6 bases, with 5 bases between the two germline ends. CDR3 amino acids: CSVELGNEQFF. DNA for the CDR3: TGCAGCGTTGAATTGGGCAATGAGCAGTTCTTC.

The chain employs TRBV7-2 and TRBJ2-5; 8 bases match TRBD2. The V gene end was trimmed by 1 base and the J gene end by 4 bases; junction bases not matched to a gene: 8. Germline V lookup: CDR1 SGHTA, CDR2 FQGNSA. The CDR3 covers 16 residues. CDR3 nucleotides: TGTGCCAGCAGCTTAGTGTTTAGCGGGACTGGAGAGACCCAGTACTTC. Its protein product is CASSLVFSGTGETQYF.